The rows below give T cell receptor beta chains drawn from one sample of a study of blood T cell repertoires in COVID-19. Sequenced by immunoSEQ multiplex PCR; TCRdb stores in-frame clones only, minus some. The data show hundreds of thousands of clones, 85% to 90% seen once. The sample taken for sequencing was peripheral blood. The receptors were sampled from a woman in her thirties or forties who had recovered from COVID-19. Each CDR3 is given with its conserved first and last residue. The order of the fields is V gene, D gene, clone size, J gene, CDR3 length, CDR3 DNA, CDR3 protein. D genes are given only for firm matches. The listing skips clone size in some rows; elsewhere it reads once, few, many or a size class.

v_call: TRBV29-1; d_call: TRBD1; clone_size: -; j_call: TRBJ2-3; cdr3_length: 13; cdr3_nt: TGCAGCGTTGAACCGACAGGGAGAGATACGCAGTATTTT; cdr3_aa: CSVEPTGRDTQYF
v_call: TRBV5-1; d_call: -; clone_size: -; j_call: TRBJ2-7; cdr3_length: 15; cdr3_nt: TGCGCCAGCAGCTTCTTTCGAGGGAGAGCCTACGAGCAGTACTTC; cdr3_aa: CASSFFRGRAYEQYF
v_call: TRBV24-1; d_call: -; clone_size: -; j_call: TRBJ1-4; cdr3_length: 15; cdr3_nt: TGTGCCACCAGTGATTTGTGGGGGGAGGCTGAAAAACTGTTTTTT; cdr3_aa: CATSDLWGEAEKLFF
v_call: TRBV6-2/TRBV6-3; d_call: -; clone_size: -; j_call: TRBJ2-3; cdr3_length: 16; cdr3_nt: TGTGCCAGCAGTTACTCTCTCGACACCTACACAGATACGCAGTATTTT; cdr3_aa: CASSYSLDTYTDTQYF
v_call: TRBV18; d_call: -; clone_size: -; j_call: TRBJ1-3; cdr3_length: 16; cdr3_nt: TGTGCCAGCTCACCCCTCCCGACAGAACCCGGAAACACCATATATTTT; cdr3_aa: CASSPLPTEPGNTIYF
v_call: TRBV12-5; d_call: TRBD2; clone_size: -; j_call: TRBJ2-5; cdr3_length: 15; cdr3_nt: TGTGCTAGTGGCCAGGGACTAGCGGGACAAGAGACCCAGTACTTC; cdr3_aa: CASGQGLAGQETQYF
v_call: TRBV29-1; d_call: -; clone_size: -; j_call: TRBJ1-2; cdr3_length: 12; cdr3_nt: TGCAGCGGGGGTGAGGGGAGGTATGGCTACACCTTC; cdr3_aa: CSGGEGRYGYTF
v_call: TRBV11-3; d_call: TRBD2; clone_size: -; j_call: TRBJ2-1; cdr3_length: 13; cdr3_nt: TGTGCCAGCAGCCCCCGGCTAGCGGGATTGCAGTTCTTC; cdr3_aa: CASSPRLAGLQFF
v_call: TRBV30; d_call: -; clone_size: -; j_call: TRBJ1-5; cdr3_length: 14; cdr3_nt: TGTGCCTGGAGTCGGCCAGGATTCAATCAGCCCCAGCATTTT; cdr3_aa: CAWSRPGFNQPQHF
v_call: TRBV6-4; d_call: TRBD1; clone_size: -; j_call: TRBJ2-7; cdr3_length: 15; cdr3_nt: TGTGCCAGCAGCGCCGGGACAGGGGGCGGGTACGAGCAGTACTTC; cdr3_aa: CASSAGTGGGYEQYF
v_call: TRBV18; d_call: TRBD2; clone_size: -; j_call: TRBJ2-3; cdr3_length: 15; cdr3_nt: TGTGCCAGCTCACCAAGGCTCAGCGGGGCGGATACGCAGTATTTT; cdr3_aa: CASSPRLSGADTQYF
v_call: TRBV25-1; d_call: TRBD2; clone_size: -; j_call: TRBJ2-7; cdr3_length: 17; cdr3_nt: TGTGCCAGCAGTAAGGGGCTAGCGGGAGTGGCCTCCTACGAGCAGTACTTC; cdr3_aa: CASSKGLAGVASYEQYF
v_call: TRBV6-5; d_call: -; clone_size: -; j_call: TRBJ1-6; cdr3_length: 14; cdr3_nt: TGTGCCAGCAGTTTGGGACAATATAATTCACCCCTCCACTTT; cdr3_aa: CASSLGQYNSPLHF
v_call: TRBV5-1; d_call: -; clone_size: -; j_call: TRBJ2-6; cdr3_length: 18; cdr3_nt: TGCGCCAGCAGCCCGGGGGTGCAGGCAAGCTCTGGGGCCAACGTCCTGACTTTC; cdr3_aa: CASSPGVQASSGANVLTF
v_call: TRBV3-1/TRBV3-2; d_call: -; clone_size: -; j_call: TRBJ2-3; cdr3_length: 13; cdr3_nt: TGTGCCAGCAGCCAGTGGGTCGGGGATACGCAGTATTTT; cdr3_aa: CASSQWVGDTQYF
v_call: TRBV4-3; d_call: TRBD2; clone_size: -; j_call: TRBJ2-1; cdr3_length: 22; cdr3_nt: TGCGCCAGCAGCCAAGGCCCGCCGCCGGGACTAGCGGGAGGGAGCTCCTACAATGAGCAGTTCTTC; cdr3_aa: CASSQGPPPGLAGGSSYNEQFF
v_call: TRBV5-1; d_call: -; clone_size: -; j_call: TRBJ1-3; cdr3_length: 15; cdr3_nt: TGCGCCAGCAGCTTGGGAAGGAGCTCTGGAAACACCATATATTTT; cdr3_aa: CASSLGRSSGNTIYF
v_call: TRBV7-8; d_call: TRBD2; clone_size: -; j_call: TRBJ2-1; cdr3_length: 15; cdr3_nt: TGTGCCAGCAGCTTAGGTGCGGGAGCCTACAATGAGCAGTTCTTC; cdr3_aa: CASSLGAGAYNEQFF
v_call: TRBV2; d_call: TRBD1; clone_size: -; j_call: TRBJ2-3; cdr3_length: 20; cdr3_nt: TGTGCCAGCAGTGAAGCGCGGGACAGGGCCGGGACCCCCCCGACAGATACGCAGTATTTT; cdr3_aa: CASSEARDRAGTPPTDTQYF
v_call: TRBV7-2; d_call: TRBD2; clone_size: -; j_call: TRBJ2-1; cdr3_length: 18; cdr3_nt: TGTGCCAGCAGCCTAGCCCGGGGCGGGAGCCGCTCCTACAATGAGCAGTTCTTC; cdr3_aa: CASSLARGGSRSYNEQFF
v_call: TRBV7-3; d_call: TRBD2; clone_size: -; j_call: TRBJ2-3; cdr3_length: 13; cdr3_nt: TGTGCCAGCAGCTTAGGCCCGGGGGGGGCCCAGTATTTT; cdr3_aa: CASSLGPGGAQYF
v_call: TRBV9; d_call: -; clone_size: -; j_call: TRBJ1-2; cdr3_length: 18; cdr3_nt: TGTGCCAGCACCCTCCGGGCCACTCAGGGAAAGGATAACTATGGCTACACCTTC; cdr3_aa: CASTLRATQGKDNYGYTF
v_call: TRBV2; d_call: TRBD1; clone_size: -; j_call: TRBJ1-2; cdr3_length: 16; cdr3_nt: TGTGCCAGCAGCCGACGGGACAGGGGGTCTAGCTATGGCTACACCTTC; cdr3_aa: CASSRRDRGSSYGYTF
v_call: TRBV10-1; d_call: TRBD1; clone_size: few; j_call: TRBJ2-2; cdr3_length: 14; cdr3_nt: TGCGCCAGCTCGGGGCAGGGGGCTGCCGGGGAGCTGTTTTTT; cdr3_aa: CASSGQGAAGELFF
v_call: TRBV9; d_call: TRBD1; clone_size: -; j_call: TRBJ1-6; cdr3_length: 15; cdr3_nt: TGTGCCAGCAGCGTACGACAGGGTGGAGATTCACCCCTCCACTTT; cdr3_aa: CASSVRQGGDSPLHF
v_call: TRBV19; d_call: TRBD1; clone_size: once; j_call: TRBJ2-4; cdr3_length: 23; cdr3_nt: TGTGCCAGTAGTATTACCCCCCGGGACAGGGTACCAATGGCCGGCTTAGCCAAAAACATTCAGTACTTC; cdr3_aa: CASSITPRDRVPMAGLAKNIQYF
v_call: TRBV15; d_call: -; clone_size: few; j_call: TRBJ1-5; cdr3_length: 15; cdr3_nt: TGTGCCACCAGCACCGGGGGGGGCCTCAAGCAGCCCCAGCATTTT; cdr3_aa: CATSTGGGLKQPQHF
v_call: TRBV7-9; d_call: -; clone_size: -; j_call: TRBJ2-1; cdr3_length: 14; cdr3_nt: TGTGCCAGCAGCCTGAGTAACTCCGGTTCGTCGCAGTTCTTC; cdr3_aa: CASSLSNSGSSQFF
v_call: TRBV5-1; d_call: -; clone_size: -; j_call: TRBJ1-6; cdr3_length: 16; cdr3_nt: TGCGCCAGCACCCAAGCAGGTTACTCCTATAATTCACCCCTCCACTTT; cdr3_aa: CASTQAGYSYNSPLHF
v_call: TRBV5-4; d_call: -; clone_size: -; j_call: TRBJ1-5; cdr3_length: 13; cdr3_nt: TGTGCCAGCAGCCTCGGGGAAACTCAGCCCCAGCATTTT; cdr3_aa: CASSLGETQPQHF
v_call: TRBV19; d_call: -; clone_size: -; j_call: TRBJ2-7; cdr3_length: 15; cdr3_nt: TGTGCCAGTAGTTTTGGGCCGGATCTCTCCTACGAGCAGTACTTC; cdr3_aa: CASSFGPDLSYEQYF
v_call: TRBV7-2; d_call: -; clone_size: -; j_call: TRBJ2-5; cdr3_length: 14; cdr3_nt: TGTGCCAGCAGCCCTCAGGGGAACCGAGAGACCCAGTACTTC; cdr3_aa: CASSPQGNRETQYF
v_call: TRBV19; d_call: -; clone_size: -; j_call: TRBJ2-1; cdr3_length: 12; cdr3_nt: TGTGCCAGTAGTTCAGGGTTCGGTGAGCAGTTCTTC; cdr3_aa: CASSSGFGEQFF
v_call: TRBV18; d_call: -; clone_size: -; j_call: TRBJ1-3; cdr3_length: 16; cdr3_nt: TGTGCCAGCTCACCAGCTGCGGCCCTCTCTGGAAACACCATATATTTT; cdr3_aa: CASSPAAALSGNTIYF
v_call: TRBV30; d_call: TRBD1; clone_size: -; j_call: TRBJ1-1; cdr3_length: 13; cdr3_nt: TGTGCCTGGAGCCGGACAGGAAACACTGAAGCTTTCTTT; cdr3_aa: CAWSRTGNTEAFF
v_call: TRBV4-3; d_call: -; clone_size: -; j_call: TRBJ2-3; cdr3_length: 17; cdr3_nt: TGCGCCAGCAGCCAAGATGTGGCGGGGGCTGGGGCAGATACGCAGTATTTT; cdr3_aa: CASSQDVAGAGADTQYF
v_call: TRBV19; d_call: TRBD1; clone_size: -; j_call: TRBJ1-1; cdr3_length: 15; cdr3_nt: TGTGCCAGTAGTATACAGGGGGCATGGAACACTGAAGCTTTCTTT; cdr3_aa: CASSIQGAWNTEAFF
v_call: TRBV4-2; d_call: -; clone_size: -; j_call: TRBJ2-3; cdr3_length: 16; cdr3_nt: TGTGCCAGCAGCCAACGCCCACAGCCTAGCACAGATACGCAGTATTTT; cdr3_aa: CASSQRPQPSTDTQYF
v_call: TRBV4-3; d_call: -; clone_size: -; j_call: TRBJ2-4; cdr3_length: 16; cdr3_nt: TGCGCCAGCAGCCAAGATGGGGCCGGAGCCAAAAACATTCAGTACTTC; cdr3_aa: CASSQDGAGAKNIQYF
v_call: TRBV5-6; d_call: TRBD2; clone_size: -; j_call: TRBJ2-7; cdr3_length: 14; cdr3_nt: TGTGCCAGCAGCCCGGGACTAGCGGGACGCGAGCAGTACTTC; cdr3_aa: CASSPGLAGREQYF
v_call: TRBV10-3; d_call: TRBD2; clone_size: -; j_call: TRBJ2-7; cdr3_length: 15; cdr3_nt: TGTGCCATCAGCGACCCCAGCGGGAGCCCCTACGAGCAGTACTTC; cdr3_aa: CAISDPSGSPYEQYF
v_call: TRBV19; d_call: TRBD2; clone_size: -; j_call: TRBJ2-1; cdr3_length: 15; cdr3_nt: TGTGCCAGTAGTATAGGGGAGGGCCCCTACAATGAGCAGTTCTTC; cdr3_aa: CASSIGEGPYNEQFF
v_call: TRBV7-9; d_call: TRBD1; clone_size: -; j_call: TRBJ1-2; cdr3_length: 13; cdr3_nt: TGTGCCAGCAGCCCCGTGCAGGGGGGTGGCTACACCTTC; cdr3_aa: CASSPVQGGGYTF
v_call: TRBV12-3/TRBV12-4; d_call: TRBD2; clone_size: -; j_call: TRBJ2-1; cdr3_length: 13; cdr3_nt: TGTGCCCCCGGGTGGCTAGCGGGACTTGAGCAGTTCTTC; cdr3_aa: CAPGWLAGLEQFF
v_call: TRBV30; d_call: -; clone_size: -; j_call: TRBJ2-2; cdr3_length: 13; cdr3_nt: TGTGCCTGGAGTCCTCAGGCCGGCGGGGAGCTGTTTTTT; cdr3_aa: CAWSPQAGGELFF
v_call: TRBV9; d_call: -; clone_size: few; j_call: TRBJ1-2; cdr3_length: 13; cdr3_nt: TGTGCCAGCAGCCCGGGGGGGAACTATGGCTACACCTTC; cdr3_aa: CASSPGGNYGYTF
v_call: TRBV7-6; d_call: -; clone_size: -; j_call: TRBJ2-6; cdr3_length: 15; cdr3_nt: TGTGCCAGCAGCGTTAGGGGATCCGGGGCCAACGTCCTGACTTTC; cdr3_aa: CASSVRGSGANVLTF
v_call: TRBV20-1; d_call: -; clone_size: -; j_call: TRBJ2-5; cdr3_length: 11; cdr3_nt: TGCAGTGCTAGGGGGGTGGGACTCCCGTACTTC; cdr3_aa: CSARGVGLPYF
v_call: TRBV10-3; d_call: TRBD1; clone_size: -; j_call: TRBJ1-3; cdr3_length: 15; cdr3_nt: TGTGCCATCAAAGGACAGGTGGACTCTGGAAACACCATATATTTT; cdr3_aa: CAIKGQVDSGNTIYF
v_call: TRBV5-6; d_call: -; clone_size: -; j_call: TRBJ2-5; cdr3_length: 12; cdr3_nt: TGTGCCAGCAGCTTGTGGGCGGAGACCCAGTACTTC; cdr3_aa: CASSLWAETQYF
v_call: TRBV3-1/TRBV3-2; d_call: -; clone_size: once; j_call: TRBJ1-1; cdr3_length: 14; cdr3_nt: TGTGCCAGCAGCCAAGATCTACCGAACACTGAAGCTTTCTTT; cdr3_aa: CASSQDLPNTEAFF
v_call: TRBV5-5; d_call: TRBD2; clone_size: -; j_call: TRBJ2-5; cdr3_length: 16; cdr3_nt: TGTGCCAGCAGCTTCGGGGTAGCGGGAGGGTTGGAGACCCAGTACTTC; cdr3_aa: CASSFGVAGGLETQYF
v_call: TRBV27; d_call: -; clone_size: -; j_call: TRBJ2-7; cdr3_length: 15; cdr3_nt: TGTGCCAGCAGTTTAGGGACTCCCATTGGCTACGAGCAGTACTTC; cdr3_aa: CASSLGTPIGYEQYF
v_call: TRBV30; d_call: -; clone_size: -; j_call: TRBJ2-3; cdr3_length: 14; cdr3_nt: TGTGCCTGCTCGCCGGGACTTAGCACAGATACGCAGTATTTT; cdr3_aa: CACSPGLSTDTQYF
v_call: TRBV5-1; d_call: -; clone_size: -; j_call: TRBJ2-2; cdr3_length: 16; cdr3_nt: TGCGCCAGCAGCTTGGTATGGATAGCGGCCCACCGGGAGCTGTTTTTT; cdr3_aa: CASSLVWIAAHRELFF